The clone carrying this T cell receptor (beta chain) was counted a few times. The CDR3 covers 15 residues. CDR1 and CDR2 from the germline V gene are MGHDK and SYGVNS. V lost 5 bases and J lost 4; bases outside the gene matches: 7. This sample stems from a study of blood T cell repertoires in COVID-19. Study as a whole: From the United States, Italy and Spain came samples of acute and convalescent COVID-19.

Produced via immunoSEQ multiplex PCR; TCRdb's table is partial and in-frame only. The sample lists over 400,000 clones, 80% to 90% occurring once. The receptor comes from a human donor in a cohort sampled during active COVID-19. The rearrangement uses TRBV25-1 and TRBJ2-1; the match to TRBD2 covers 8 bases. Source material: peripheral blood. CDR3 loop: CASSWASGPYNEQFF. The CDR3 DNA reads as TGTGCCAGCAGTTGGGCTAGCGGGCCTTACAATGAGCAGTTCTTC.